What follows is one TCR beta chain and its context. Antigen unknown. The single heparinised draw taken from each donor contained roughly 100 mL of blood on average. A sort by CD45RO/CCR7/CD25/CD127/CD95/CD27 yielded CD4+ naive, central memory, regulatory and stem cell-like memory cells. The isolated RNA, all of it, was reverse transcribed, so expressed TCRB transcripts were what got sequenced. TCRdb's copy holds only in-frame clones and misses some; the assay was immunoSEQ multiplex PCR. The sample carries 250,000 to 350,000 clones, approximately 15% recorded once. This entry is derived from a study of beta chain features in type 1 diabetes. Findings of the study overall: Moderately but significantly shorter TCRB CDR3s were found in Type 1 diabetes patients in all four CD4+ subsets. Among patients, naive, central memory and Treg TCRB repertoires appeared more similar than among healthy donors.

This CDR3 comprises 15 residues. Per the germline V gene, CDR1 is MNHEY and CDR2 is SVGAGI. The J segment lost 2 bases and the V segment lost 6 bases, leaving 8 bases of the junction unmatched. The clonotype was recovered from a young man with type 1 diabetes. Sequenced: naive CD4+ T cells from blood. The V gene is TRBV6-5, the J gene TRBJ2-7, with 9 positions matching TRBD2. The CDR3, as DNA: TGTGCCAGCAGACTAAGCGGGAGGCTTACCTACGAGCAGTACTTC. It translates to CASRLSGRLTYEQYF.